These T cell receptor beta chains were read from a single sample in a study of T cells in tuberculosis. The data were produced by immunoSEQ multiplex PCR, yet TCRdb's version contains in-frame clones alone and is incomplete. The data show 47,000 or so clones, 90% to 95% seen once. The source was PBMCs, collected at tuberculosis diagnosis. These receptors originate from an adult with tuberculosis. CDR3s include the opening cysteine and the closing phenylalanine or tryptophan. Each record gives: V gene, CDR3 length, CDR3 protein.

TRBV29-1,14,CSVEGSTGGGGYTF
TRBV19,14,CASRQGASGYGYTF
TRBV5-4,12,CACRLSSYEQYF
TRBV18,15,CASSPVTGDNSPLHF
TRBV6-4,14,CASSEEGRTGELFF
TRBV7-2,17,CASSLVHTPGSYNEQFF
TRBV5-1,15,CASSPDAPTATGYTF
TRBV5-1,15,CASRPGTTATYEQYF
TRBV10-3,15,CAIRTDRAGHTEAFF
TRBV7-2,16,CASSLVSSGRVNEQFF
TRBV5-1,17,CASSLGATSGSRHEQFF
TRBV6-1,18,CASSGTRTAGRSTWGQYF
TRBV10-1,15,CASSEPFPLVYEQYF
TRBV30,12,CAWGASYNEQFF